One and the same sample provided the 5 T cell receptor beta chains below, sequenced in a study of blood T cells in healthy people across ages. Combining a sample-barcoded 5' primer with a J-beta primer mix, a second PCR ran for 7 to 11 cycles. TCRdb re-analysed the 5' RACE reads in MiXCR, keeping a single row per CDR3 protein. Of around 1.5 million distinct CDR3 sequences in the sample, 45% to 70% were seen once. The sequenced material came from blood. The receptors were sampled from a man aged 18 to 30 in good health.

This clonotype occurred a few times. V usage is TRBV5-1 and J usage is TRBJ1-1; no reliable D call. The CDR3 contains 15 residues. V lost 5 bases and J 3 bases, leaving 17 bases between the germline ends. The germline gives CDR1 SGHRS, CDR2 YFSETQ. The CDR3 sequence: CASRLPGPEYTEAFF. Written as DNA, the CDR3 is TGCGCCAGCAGACTACCAGGACCAGAATACACTGAAGCTTTCTTT.

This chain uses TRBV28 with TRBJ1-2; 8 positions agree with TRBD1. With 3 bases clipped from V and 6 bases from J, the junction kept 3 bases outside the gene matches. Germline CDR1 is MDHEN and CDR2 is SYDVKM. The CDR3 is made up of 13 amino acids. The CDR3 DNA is TGTGCCAGCAGTTTTCAGGGGGCGCATGGCTACACCTTC. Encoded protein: CASSFQGAHGYTF.

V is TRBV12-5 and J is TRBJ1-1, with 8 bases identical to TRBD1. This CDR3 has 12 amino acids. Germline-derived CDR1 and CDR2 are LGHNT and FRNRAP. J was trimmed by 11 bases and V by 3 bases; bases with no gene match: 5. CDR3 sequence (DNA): TGTGCTAGTGGTTTTACGGACAGGGAGGCTTTCTTT. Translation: CASGFTDREAFF.

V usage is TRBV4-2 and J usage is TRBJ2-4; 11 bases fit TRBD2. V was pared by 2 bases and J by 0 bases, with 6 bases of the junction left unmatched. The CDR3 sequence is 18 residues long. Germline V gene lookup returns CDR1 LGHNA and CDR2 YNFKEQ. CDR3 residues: CASSQFTSGGVAKNIQYF. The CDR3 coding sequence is TGTGCCAGCAGCCAATTTACTAGCGGGGGAGTAGCCAAAAACATTCAGTACTTC.

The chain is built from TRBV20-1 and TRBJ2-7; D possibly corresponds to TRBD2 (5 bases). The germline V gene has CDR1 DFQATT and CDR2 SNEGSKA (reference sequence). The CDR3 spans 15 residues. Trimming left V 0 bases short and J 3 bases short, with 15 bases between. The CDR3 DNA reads TGCAGTGCTAGAGATATTGCTAGCAGGTACTACGAGCAGTACTTC. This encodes CSARDIASRYYEQYF.